This TCR beta chain is drawn from a study of blood T cell repertoires in COVID-19. The CDR3 totals 15 residues. Germline CDR1 is MDHEN and CDR2 is SYDVKM. J was trimmed by 3 bases and V by 6 bases; bases with no gene match: 8. Original methodology: Estimation of nucleated cell counts relied on the amplification of reference gene primers. The assay was immunoSEQ multiplex PCR, and TCRdb's table has in-frame clones only and misses some. The V and J calls and clone size were taken over from that table, and D and trimming were inferred from the DNA. Here the sample spans around 190,000 clones, approximately 91% being singletons.

This sequence joins TRBV28 and TRBJ1-5; 7 nucleotides align to TRBD1. Material for sequencing was peripheral blood. This clonotype was obtained from a man in his forties or fifties with COVID-19, enrolled during active disease. This CDR3 is CASSSGQSPNQPQHF. DNA for the CDR3: TGTGCCAGCAGCTCGGGACAGTCTCCCAATCAGCCCCAGCATTTT.